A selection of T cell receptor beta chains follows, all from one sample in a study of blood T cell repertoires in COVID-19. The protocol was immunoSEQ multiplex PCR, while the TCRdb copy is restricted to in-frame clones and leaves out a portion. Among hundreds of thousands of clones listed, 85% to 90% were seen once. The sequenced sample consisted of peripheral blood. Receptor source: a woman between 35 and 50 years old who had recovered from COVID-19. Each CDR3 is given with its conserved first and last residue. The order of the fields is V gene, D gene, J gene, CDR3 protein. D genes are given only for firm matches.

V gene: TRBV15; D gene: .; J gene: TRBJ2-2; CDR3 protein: CATSPGPATNTGELFF
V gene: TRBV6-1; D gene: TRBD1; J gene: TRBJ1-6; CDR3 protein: CASREDGQGNSPLHF
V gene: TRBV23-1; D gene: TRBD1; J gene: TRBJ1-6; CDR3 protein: CASSPPRDRDNSPLHF
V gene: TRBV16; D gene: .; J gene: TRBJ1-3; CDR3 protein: CASSQNPGEISGNTIYF
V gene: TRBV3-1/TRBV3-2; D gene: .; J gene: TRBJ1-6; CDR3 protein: CASSGKTGLGLNSPLHF
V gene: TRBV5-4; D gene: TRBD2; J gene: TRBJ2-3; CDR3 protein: CASSPGGGSTDTQYF
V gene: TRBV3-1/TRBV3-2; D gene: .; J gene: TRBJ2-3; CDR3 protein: CASSPQTSEHTQYF
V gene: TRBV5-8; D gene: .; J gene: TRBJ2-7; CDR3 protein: CASSRGDTRSYEQYF
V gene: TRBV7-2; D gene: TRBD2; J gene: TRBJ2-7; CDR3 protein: CASSASGSLYEQYF
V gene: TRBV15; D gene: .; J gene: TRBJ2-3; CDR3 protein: CATSRVSVTDTQYF
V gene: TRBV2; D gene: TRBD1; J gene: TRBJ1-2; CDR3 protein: CASSANRGNYGYTF
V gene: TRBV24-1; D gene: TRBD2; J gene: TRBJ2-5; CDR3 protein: CATSPGGLAGGRETQYF
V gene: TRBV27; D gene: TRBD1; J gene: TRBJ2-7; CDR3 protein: CASSWGQGALGYEQYF
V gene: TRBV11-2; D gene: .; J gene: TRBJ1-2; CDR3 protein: CASSTPGGVGYGYTF
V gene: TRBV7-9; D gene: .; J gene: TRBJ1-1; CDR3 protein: CASSLRPTGMNTEAFF
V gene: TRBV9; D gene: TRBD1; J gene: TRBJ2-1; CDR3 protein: CASSTTGTGVYNEQFF
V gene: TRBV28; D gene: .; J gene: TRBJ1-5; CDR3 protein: CASSPRLGRPSQPQHF
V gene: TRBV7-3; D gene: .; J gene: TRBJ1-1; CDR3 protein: CASSLGAANTEAFF
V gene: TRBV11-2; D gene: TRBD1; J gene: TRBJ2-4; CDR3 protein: CASSLGDRALSRIQYF
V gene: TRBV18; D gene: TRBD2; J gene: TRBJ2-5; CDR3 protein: CASSTRSPGLAGGAGETQYF
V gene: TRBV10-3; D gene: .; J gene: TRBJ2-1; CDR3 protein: CAISESRLASNEQFF
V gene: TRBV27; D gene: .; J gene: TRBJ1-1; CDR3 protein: CASKGQLNTEAFF
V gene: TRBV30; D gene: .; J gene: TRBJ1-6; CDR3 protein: CAWITDRNSPLHF
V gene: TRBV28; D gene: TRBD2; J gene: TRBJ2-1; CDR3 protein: CASSAPGLAGNEQFF
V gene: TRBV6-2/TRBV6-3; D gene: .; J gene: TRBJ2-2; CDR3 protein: CASSYPRASGTGELFF
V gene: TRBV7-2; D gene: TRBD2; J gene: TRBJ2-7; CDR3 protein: CASSLVSSGSYEQYF
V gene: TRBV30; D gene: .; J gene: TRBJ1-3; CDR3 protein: CAWSAGSGNSGNTIYF
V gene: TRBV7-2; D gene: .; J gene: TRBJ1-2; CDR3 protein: CASSPDRSPTYGYTF
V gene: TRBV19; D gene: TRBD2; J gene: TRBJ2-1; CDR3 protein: CASSETSGSYNEQFF